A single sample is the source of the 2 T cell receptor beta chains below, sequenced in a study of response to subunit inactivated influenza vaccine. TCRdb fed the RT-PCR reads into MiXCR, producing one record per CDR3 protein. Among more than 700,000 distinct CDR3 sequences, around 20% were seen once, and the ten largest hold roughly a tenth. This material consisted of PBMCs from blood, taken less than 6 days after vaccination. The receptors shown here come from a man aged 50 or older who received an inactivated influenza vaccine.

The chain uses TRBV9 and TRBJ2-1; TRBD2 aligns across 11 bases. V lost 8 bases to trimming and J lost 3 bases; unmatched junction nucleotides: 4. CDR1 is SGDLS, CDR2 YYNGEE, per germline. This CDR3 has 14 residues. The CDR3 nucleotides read TGTGCCAGGAAGGGACTAGCGGACTACAATGAGCAGTTCTTC. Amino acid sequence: CARKGLADYNEQFF.

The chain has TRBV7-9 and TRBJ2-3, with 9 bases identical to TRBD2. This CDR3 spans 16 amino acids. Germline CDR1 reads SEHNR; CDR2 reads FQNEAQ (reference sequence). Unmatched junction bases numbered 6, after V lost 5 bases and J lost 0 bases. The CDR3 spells CASSVNSGGSTDTQYF. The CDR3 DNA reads TGTGCCAGCAGCGTAAATAGCGGGGGAAGCACAGATACGCAGTATTTT.